The 27 T cell receptor beta chains below were found in one sample sequenced in a study of blood T cells in healthy people across ages. A sample-barcoded 5' primer and a J-beta primer mix were used in a second PCR of about 7 to 12 cycles. TCRdb independently ran MiXCR on the 5' RACE reads; one entry per CDR3 protein. This table has 1 million or so distinct CDR3 sequences, roughly 24% appearing once. The sample was also reused in another study, on T cells of mothers and their children.

Sequenced material: blood. The origin of the receptors is a girl aged 2-10 years in good health.

The CDR3 coding sequence is TGCGCCAGCAGCTTGTGGCAGTCGTACGAGCAGTACTTC. Its translation is CASSLWQSYEQYF. This chain links TRBV5-1 with TRBJ2-7; unclear D gene. Germline assignment: CDR1 SGHRS and CDR2 YFSETQ. The CDR3 loop spans 13 amino acids. The V end was cut by 1 base, the J end by 4 bases, with 9 bases between.

The chain combines TRBV5-5 with TRBJ2-1; 11 bases align to TRBD2. The CDR3 is 16 residues long. CDR1 is SGHKS and CDR2 is YYEKEE in the germline V gene (reference sequence). Trimming cost V 4 bases and J 8 bases; bases outside gene matches: 11. The CDR3 DNA is TGTGCCAGCAGCCCCCTCGCACTAGCGGGAGTCGATGAGCAGTTCTTC. Translated: CASSPLALAGVDEQFF.

Only a few counts were recorded for this clonotype. The chain is built from TRBV27 and TRBJ1-4; D may be TRBD1 (5 bases). This CDR3 region has 14 residues. Trimming took off 7 bases at V and 8 bases at J, with 17 bases between the two ends. The germline CDR1 and CDR2 sequences are MNHEY and SMNVEV (reference sequence). Written as DNA, the CDR3 is TGTGCCAGCATGGGAGAGGGGTTAGGAGAAAAACTGTTTTTT. Encoded protein: CASMGEGLGEKLFF.

The rearrangement uses TRBV29-1 and TRBJ2-6, with 7 bases fitting TRBD1. Germline-derived CDR1 and CDR2 are SQVTM and ANQGSEA. CDR3 length: 15 amino acids. Trimming at V came to 5 bases and at J to 0 bases, leaving 4 bases not matched to a gene. The CDR3 sequence: CSVRDSSSGANVLTF. CDR3 coding DNA: TGCAGCGTTAGGGACAGCTCCTCTGGGGCCAACGTCCTGACTTTC.

The chain uses TRBV6-6 and TRBJ1-6; D possibly corresponds to TRBD1 (5 bases). Germline-derived CDR1 and CDR2 are MNHNY and SVGAGI (reference sequence). Trimming pared 5 bases from V and 5 bases from J, leaving 13 bases between. This CDR3 comprises 15 residues. The CDR3 sequence: CASSTRDGDNSPLHF. The CDR3 DNA reads TGTGCCAGCAGTACCCGGGACGGAGATAATTCACCCCTCCACTTT.

The genes are TRBV12-3 or TRBV12-4 and TRBJ2-1; D possibly corresponds to TRBD1 (5 bases). CDR3 length: 13 amino acids. V was trimmed by 0 bases and J by 10 bases, leaving 10 bases between them. CDR3 in amino acids: CASSLAYRGEQFF. As DNA, the CDR3 is TGTGCCAGCAGTTTAGCGTATAGGGGCGAGCAGTTCTTC.

This clonotype has a handful of counts. The CDR3 loop reads CASSGTGKVPTNGYTF. CDR3 nucleotide sequence: TGTGCCAGCAGCGGGACAGGGAAGGTTCCCACCAATGGCTACACCTTC. The rearrangement joins TRBV6-6 to TRBJ1-2; 9 nucleotides align to TRBD1. CDR1 MNHNY and CDR2 SVGAGI come from the germline V gene (reference sequence). This CDR3 region has 16 residues. Germline trimming cut 6 bases from V and 6 bases from J; bases unmatched to any gene: 14.

This rearrangement joins TRBV6-5 to TRBJ2-5; D possibly corresponds to TRBD2 (5 bases). The assigned J gene may be wrong: the sequence end matches TRBJ2-1 better. This CDR3 has 13 amino acids. Germline lookup yields CDR1 MNHEY and CDR2 SVGAGI. CDR3 residues: CASSSSGLDEQFF. Written as DNA, the CDR3 is TGTGCCAGCAGTTCGTCCGGACTGGATGAGCAGTTCTTC.

In this sample, this clonotype turned up a few times. The chain is built from TRBV7-6 and TRBJ2-2; no reliable D call. CDR1 and CDR2 from the germline V gene are SGHVS and FNYEAQ. V gave up 2 bases and J gave up 3 bases, with 13 bases separating them. This CDR3 spans 16 amino acids. The CDR3, as DNA: TGTGCCAGCAGCTTACTTCGAGGAGTCTACACCGGGGAGCTGTTTTTT. It encodes CASSLLRGVYTGELFF.

This clonotype was counted between two and nine times. The gene calls are TRBV7-9 and TRBJ2-3; possibly TRBD1 for D (6 bases). The germline V gene has CDR1 SEHNR and CDR2 FQNEAQ (reference sequence). Trimming pared 3 bases from V and 5 bases from J, leaving 15 bases between. The CDR3 runs to 15 residues. The DNA of the CDR3 is TGTGCCAGCAGCTTCGGAAGACAGGCGAGAGATACGCAGTATTTT. It yields the protein CASSFGRQARDTQYF.

The rearrangement links TRBV28 to TRBJ2-5; 12 bases agree with TRBD2. V lost 6 bases to trimming and J lost 5 bases; unmatched junction nucleotides: 16. Germline V gene lookup returns CDR1 MDHEN and CDR2 SYDVKM. This CDR3 region has 18 residues. The CDR3 nucleotides are TGTGCCAGCAGCCGACCGACCGGGACTAGCGGGCATCCGGAGACCCAGTACTTC. It yields the protein CASSRPTGTSGHPETQYF.

This clonotype showed up just a few times. The rearrangement links TRBV20-1 to TRBJ2-5; the match to TRBD1 covers 8 bases. The trim removed 5 bases at V and 10 bases at J, leaving 15 bases unmatched. Looked up from germline, CDR1 is DFQATT and CDR2 is SNEGSKA (reference sequence). The CDR3 is 14 residues long. CDR3 in amino acids: CSAQTGTGESNQYF. In DNA form, the CDR3 reads TGCAGTGCTCAAACCGGGACAGGAGAAAGTAACCAGTACTTC.

This clonotype was seen only a few times. The chain joins TRBV7-8 to TRBJ2-3; 7 bases are a match to TRBD2. Germline V gives CDR1 SGHVS, CDR2 FQNEAQ. V was pared by 4 bases and J by 1 base, with 5 bases of the junction left unmatched. This CDR3 is built from 15 residues. This chain's CDR3 is CASSSVRGGTDTQYF. Written as DNA, the CDR3 is TGTGCCAGCAGCTCGGTACGGGGGGGCACAGATACGCAGTATTTT.

V is TRBV29-1 and J is TRBJ2-4; D is unclear. This CDR3 spans 12 amino acids. Trimming left V 7 bases short and J 6 bases short, with 13 bases between. The germline CDR1 and CDR2 sequences are SQVTM and ANQGSEA. CDR3 DNA: TGCAGCGCTGTCCCGGCAGGAAACATTCAGTACTTC. Its protein product is CSAVPAGNIQYF.

The genes are TRBV6-1 and TRBJ1-1; D is possibly TRBD1 (6 bases). V lost 3 bases and J 0 bases, leaving 14 bases between the germline ends. Germline V lookup: CDR1 MNHNS, CDR2 SASEGT. CDR3 length: 16 residues. This CDR3 is CASSDRDTNMNTEAFF. CDR3 coding DNA: TGTGCCAGCAGTGACCGGGACACAAACATGAACACTGAAGCTTTCTTT.

This chain's CDR3 is CSVRRLLADSKTQYF. Here the CDR3 DNA reads TGCAGCGTTCGGCGATTGCTAGCGGACTCGAAGACCCAGTACTTC. This chain joins TRBV29-1 and TRBJ2-5; 7 nucleotides line up with TRBD2. Per the germline V gene, CDR1 is SQVTM and CDR2 is ANQGSEA. The CDR3 has 15 amino acids. J lost 6 bases, V lost 5 bases, and 15 bases had no gene match.

The J gene is TRBJ2-3, the V gene TRBV28; D is possibly TRBD1 (5 bases). The V end lost 1 base, the J end lost 2 bases, and 13 bases lay between the germline ends. Germline V lookup: CDR1 MDHEN, CDR2 SYDVKM. The CDR3 sequence is 16 residues long. The CDR3 DNA reads as TGTGCCAGCAGTTTATATCCCCCAGGGCCCACAGATACGCAGTATTTT. Amino acid sequence: CASSLYPPGPTDTQYF.

This rearrangement joins TRBV25-1 to TRBJ2-1; TRBD1 matches 7 bases. The trim removed 5 bases at V and 7 bases at J, leaving 5 bases unmatched. Germline V gene lookup returns CDR1 MGHDK and CDR2 SYGVNS. The CDR3 length is 13 residues. This chain's CDR3 is CASSYGTENEQFF. The DNA of the CDR3 is TGTGCCAGCAGTTATGGGACAGAGAATGAGCAGTTCTTC.

Points on this clonotype: Sequence at one end of the junction differs from germline and may be a read error. The gene calls are TRBV7-6 and TRBJ1-1; no reliable D call. This CDR3 has 14 amino acids. CDR1 and CDR2 from the germline V gene are SGHVS and FNYEAQ. CDR3 amino acids: CASSLALGKAEVFF. The DNA for the CDR3 is TGTGCCAGCAGCTTAGCGCTGGGGAAGGCTGAAGTTTTCTTT.

This clonotype was detected a few times. J is TRBJ2-7 and V is TRBV6-5; the D is unclear. The CDR3 has 17 amino acids. V lost 0 bases and J lost 5, with 20 bases in between. CDR1 and CDR2 from the germline V gene are MNHEY and SVGAGI. CDR3 in amino acids: CASSYSSRLQTGHEQYF. The CDR3 nucleotides are TGTGCCAGCAGTTACTCCTCTAGGCTCCAGACGGGTCACGAGCAGTACTTC.

DNA for the CDR3: TGCAGCGTCGGGGGGGGACGGTTAATGAACACTGAAGCTTTCTTT. This encodes CSVGGGRLMNTEAFF. The V and J genes are TRBV29-1 and TRBJ1-1; a weak D match, TRBD1 (5 bases). The V and J ends lost 6 bases and 0 bases respectively, with 17 bases between them. CDR3 length equals 15 residues. Germline V gene lookup returns CDR1 SQVTM and CDR2 ANQGSEA.

The genes are TRBV29-1 and TRBJ2-7; 7 bases line up with TRBD1. The CDR3 has 13 residues. Germline assignment: CDR1 SQVTM and CDR2 ANQGSEA. V lost 4 bases and J lost 3; bases outside the gene matches: 6. The chain's CDR3 is CSVGGGTDYEQYF. The CDR3 DNA reads as TGCAGCGTTGGGGGTGGGACAGACTACGAGCAGTACTTC.

This clonotype was observed once. The CDR3 carries no conserved terminal phenylalanine or tryptophan, so it likely arises from a read error. The rearrangement uses TRBV7-9 and TRBJ2-1, with D maybe TRBD2 (5 bases). Germline CDR1 is SEHNR and CDR2 is FQNEAQ (reference sequence). V lost 10 bases to trimming and J lost 7 bases, with 14 bases between them. This CDR3 is built from 12 residues. Written as DNA, the CDR3 is TGTGCCACCACGGGGTTGGGGAATGAGCAGTTCCTC. It is translated as CATTGLGNEQFL.

The genes are TRBV25-1 and TRBJ2-5; the match to TRBD1 covers 7 bases. The CDR3 sequence is 14 residues long. The V segment lost 4 bases and the J segment 11 bases; nucleotides outside the gene matches: 13. Germline loops: CDR1 MGHDK, CDR2 SYGVNS. CDR3 protein: CASSGFADRQEQYF. The CDR3 region has the DNA TGTGCCAGCAGTGGGTTCGCGGACAGGCAAGAGCAGTACTTC.

The chain links TRBV3-1 to TRBJ2-3; 8 bases line up with TRBD1. The CDR3 has 15 residues. Germline V gene data show CDR1 as LGHDT and CDR2 as YNNKEL (reference sequence). V shed 0 bases, J shed 1 base, and the junction held 0 bases outside the gene matches. CDR3 in DNA: TGTGCCAGCAGCCAAGAGGGACAGGGCACAGATACGCAGTATTTT. Translating gives CASSQEGQGTDTQYF.

In its sample, this clonotype was seen a few times. The chain has TRBV7-2 and TRBJ2-7; possibly TRBD1 or TRBD2 for D (5 bases each). Trimming pared 7 bases from V and 0 bases from J, leaving 16 bases between. CDR3 length: 15 residues. Germline loops: CDR1 SGHTA, CDR2 FQGNSA. The CDR3 protein is CASTPGPYTSYEQYF. The DNA of the CDR3 is TGTGCCAGCACCCCGGGACCCTACACCTCCTACGAGCAGTACTTC. Together with reference TRBV7-2 and TRBJ2-7, the CDR3 gives the full variable domain: GAGVSQSPSNKVTEKGKDVELRCDPISGHTALYWYRQSLGQGLEFLIYFQGNSAPDKSGLPSDRFSAERTGGSVSTLTIQRTQQEDSAVYLCASTPGPYTSYEQYFGPGTRLTVT.

The chain uses TRBV3-1 and TRBJ2-7; the D is unclear. V lost 1 base and J 7 bases, leaving 5 bases between the germline ends. CDR1 LGHDT and CDR2 YNNKEL come from the germline V gene (reference sequence). The CDR3 consists of 11 residues. CDR3 sequence: CASSQATEQYF. Written as DNA, the CDR3 is TGTGCCAGCAGCCAAGCCACGGAGCAGTACTTC.